This T cell receptor beta chain was sequenced for a study of cytomegalovirus exposure and HLA in healthy donors. Study-level information: A data release that came early held roughly 85 million unique TCRs from HLA-typed donors. Whole-study results and caveats: Upon later analysis, HLA-associated TCR beta chains proved more clonally expanded than other, equally common chains. Apparent HLA restriction characterized most CMV-associated TCR beta chains in a later analysis. Later on, an analysis tied approximately 15,000 TCR beta sequences to HLA alleles at 0.05 false discovery rate.

The CDR3 is made up of 13 amino acids. The ends lost 4 bases at V and 7 bases at J; junction bases unmatched: 5. Per the germline V gene, CDR1 is SEHNR and CDR2 is FQNEAQ (reference sequence). PCR amplification relied on 60 Vbeta primers (plus 13 Jbeta primers). The table came from immunoSEQ multiplex PCR; TCRdb's copy has only in-frame clones and leaves some out. Found here are 130,000 or so clones, roughly 78% of them singletons; the top ten hold 4.2%. Regarding this clone: Its antigen remains unknown.

The chain links TRBV7-9 to TRBJ1-2; 8 nucleotides match TRBD1. Input material: PBMCs. The source is a man aged 50-59 years in good health and CMV-seropositive. In nucleotides, the CDR3 is TGTGCCAGCAGCTACGGGACAGGCTCTGGCTACACCTTC. It is translated as CASSYGTGSGYTF.